Below are 6 T cell receptor beta chains sequenced from a single sample in a study of blood T cell repertoires in COVID-19. Some clones are missing from TCRdb's copy, which holds only in-frame ones; the method was immunoSEQ multiplex PCR. The table has 150,000 to 200,000 clones, roughly four fifths seen once. Input material: peripheral blood. The origin of the receptors is a man aged 60 to 75 with active or convalescent COVID-19.

CDR3 nucleotide sequence: TGTGCCACCAGCAGAGCGACCGGGGAGCTGTTTTTT. This sequence encodes CATSRATGELFF. V is TRBV15 and J is TRBJ2-2; D unclear. The length of the CDR3 is 12 residues. Trimming shortened V by 1 base and J by 5 bases, and 2 bases separated the two germline ends. CDR1 and CDR2 (germline): LNHNV, YYDKDF (reference sequence).

To note about this clone: Other DNA sequences in the sample encode the same CDR3. This chain joins TRBV5-1 and TRBJ2-2, with 10 bases fitting TRBD1. This CDR3 spans 15 amino acids. V dropped 0 bases and J dropped 5; count of bases not matched to a gene: 1. The germline V gene encodes CDR1 SGHRS and CDR2 YFSETQ. This CDR3 is CASSLGQGATGELFF. The CDR3 DNA reads as TGCGCCAGCAGCTTGGGACAGGGGGCAACCGGGGAGCTGTTTTTT.

CDR3 protein: CASSSRGAGGAETQYF. CDR3 bases: TGTGCCAGCAGCTCCCGTGGGGCTGGAGGGGCAGAGACCCAGTACTTC. V is TRBV7-2 and J is TRBJ2-5; perhaps TRBD2 as D (6 bases). Germline lookup yields CDR1 SGHTA and CDR2 FQGNSA. With 4 bases removed from V and 4 bases from J, the gap between germline ends came to 19 bases. The CDR3 runs to 16 residues.

V is TRBV10-3 and J is TRBJ2-5, with 8 bases aligning to TRBD1. From germline, CDR1 is ENHRY and CDR2 SYGVKD. This CDR3 spans 13 amino acids. The junction had 3 bases not matched to a gene; V was cut back by 8 bases and J by 1 base. The DNA of the CDR3 is TGTGCCATCGGTACAGGGGGCCAAGAGACCCAGTACTTC. This encodes CAIGTGGQETQYF.

The chain has TRBV6-5 and TRBJ1-1, with 8 positions matching TRBD1. Germline V gene data show CDR1 as MNHEY and CDR2 as SVGAGI. The CDR3 is 15 residues long. Trimming removed 7 bases from V and 8 bases from J; junction bases left unmatched: 15. CDR3 bases: TGTGCCAGCAACCCTCTACGACAGGGGTGGGGAGAAGCTTTCTTT. Its protein is CASNPLRQGWGEAFF.

The chain has TRBV27 and TRBJ1-5; D is ambiguous. The CDR3 loop spans 15 amino acids. The germline CDR1 and CDR2 sequences are MNHEY and SMNVEV (reference sequence). Trimming pared 0 bases from V and 5 bases from J, leaving 11 bases between. CDR3 sequence (DNA): TGTGCCAGCAGTTTATCGATGGCGGGCGATCAGCCCCAGCATTTT. Its translation is CASSLSMAGDQPQHF.